The rows below give T cell receptor beta chains drawn from one sample of a study of T cells in Graves' hyperthyroidism and ophthalmopathy. MiXCR was run by TCRdb on the multiplex PCR reads, yielding one entry per CDR3 protein. Seen here are about 480,000 distinct CDR3 sequences, roughly 14% observed once, and the top ten hold around a sixth. The sample comprised blood. These TCRs come from a woman aged 18-29 years with Graves' hyperthyroidism. Both conserved end residues are part of each CDR3. A D gene is named only where the DNA matches it firmly.

>TRBV7-9|TRBD2|TRBJ2-4|16
CASSLQTSGAKNIQYF
>TRBV20-1|NA|TRBJ1-1|13
CSARGDFGTEAFF
>TRBV10-3|TRBD1|TRBJ2-3|17
CAISDPKQGGSTDTQYF
>TRBV12-3/TRBV12-4|TRBD1|TRBJ1-1|15
CASSIAGTANTEAFF
>TRBV19|NA|TRBJ1-5|14
CASSIAGSHQPQHF
>TRBV2|TRBD2|TRBJ2-5|16
CASRPPGLAGKETQYF
>TRBV24-1|NA|TRBJ2-6|17
CATSGRDGPSGANVLTF
>TRBV12-3/TRBV12-4|TRBD2|TRBJ2-1|15
CATKLRAGGPNEQFF
>TRBV6-1|NA|TRBJ1-1|13
CASSEEWPTEAFF
>TRBV28|NA|TRBJ1-2|13
CASSSDSYYGYTF
>TRBV24-1|TRBD2|TRBJ2-2|18
CATSDGGLAGANTGELFF
>TRBV7-3|TRBD2|TRBJ2-3|15
CASSPGGPSGDTQYF
>TRBV9|TRBD2|TRBJ2-1|15
CASSVGLASENEQFF
>TRBV6-1|NA|TRBJ2-7|12
CASRKVPYEQYF
>TRBV7-9|TRBD1|TRBJ1-2|19
CASSLGTGTGKVHVYGYTF
>TRBV29-1|TRBD2|TRBJ2-1|15
CSVGVLAGVSDEQFF
>TRBV11-2|TRBD2|TRBJ2-1|17
CASSLDFRGGLDGEQFF
>TRBV5-4|NA|TRBJ2-3|16
CASSSFRVGVTDTQYF
>TRBV27|NA|TRBJ1-1|11
CAAVGFTEAFF
>TRBV12-3/TRBV12-4|TRBD1|TRBJ1-6|17
CASSECHSGQGNSPLHF
>TRBV6-5|TRBD1|TRBJ1-2|15
CASSYKQGAPLGYTF
>TRBV20-1|TRBD2|TRBJ2-1|16
CSAQGLAGEKYNEQFF
>TRBV11-2|NA|TRBJ1-2|12
CASSSTVYGYTF
>TRBV7-2|NA|TRBJ2-3|15
CASSLRTGWADTQYF
>TRBV7-3|TRBD1|TRBJ2-1|15
CASSSYRGSYNEQFF
>TRBV5-1|NA|TRBJ2-6|16
CASSLTSDSGANILTF
>TRBV7-2|NA|TRBJ2-1|16
CASSLNLAHSYNEQFF
>TRBV19|NA|TRBJ1-1|14
CASDGGLAGTEAFF
>TRBV20-1|NA|TRBJ1-1|15
CSARGAGRATTEAFF